A single sample is the source of the 21 T cell receptor beta chains below, sequenced in a study of T cells in Graves' hyperthyroidism and ophthalmopathy. The CDR3 regions of TCR beta were amplified from RNA transcripts. The HTBI primer set drove a first-round RT-PCR of the TCR CDR3. TCRdb reanalysed the multiplex PCR reads using MiXCR and keeps one entry per CDR3 protein. There are around 300,000 distinct CDR3 sequences in the sample; 12% to 15% occur only once, and approximately 35% lies in the top ten. Source material: blood. These TCRs come from a woman in her thirties or forties with Graves' ophthalmopathy.

The chain has TRBV4-2 and TRBJ2-7; 9 bases match TRBD2. The J segment lost 2 bases and the V segment lost 1 base, leaving 3 bases of the junction unmatched. This CDR3 has 15 amino acids. Looked up from germline, CDR1 is LGHNA and CDR2 is YNFKEQ. CDR3: CASSQGLAGTYEQYF. The CDR3 bases are TGTGCCAGCAGCCAAGGGCTAGCGGGGACCTACGAGCAGTACTTC.

This clonotype has at least ten counts. The rearrangement joins TRBV2 to TRBJ1-5; no clear D gene. The CDR3 contains 14 residues. Trimming took 4 bases from V and 5 from J, leaving 12 bases between them. CDR1 SNHLY and CDR2 FYNNEI come from the germline V gene. CDR3 amino acids: CASSGGQQYQPQHF. CDR3 coding DNA: TGTGCCAGCAGTGGAGGGCAGCAGTATCAGCCCCAGCATTTT.

This clonotype was seen more than once but under ten times. The V and J genes are TRBV4-2 and TRBJ1-1; TRBD1 might be the D (5 bases). This CDR3 comprises 17 residues. Germline V gene data show CDR1 as LGHNA and CDR2 as YNFKEQ. Trimming left V 3 bases short and J 4 bases short, with 21 bases between. The CDR3 loop is CASSHIRGQGASTEAFF. CDR3 sequence (DNA): TGTGCCAGCAGCCACATTAGGGGTCAGGGAGCTAGCACTGAAGCTTTCTTT.

This clonotype was observed many times. This chain connects TRBV20-1 to TRBJ2-7, with D perhaps given as TRBD1 or TRBD2 (5 bases each). V lost 0 bases and J 4 bases, leaving 13 bases between the germline ends. The CDR3 covers 14 residues. The V gene's germline CDR1 is DFQATT and CDR2 SNEGSKA (reference sequence). The CDR3 region is CSARDTVWGYEQYF. DNA of the CDR3: TGCAGTGCTAGAGATACGGTGTGGGGGTACGAGCAGTACTTC.

This clonotype was seen many times. V is TRBV6-1 and J is TRBJ2-1, with D possibly being TRBD1 or TRBD2 (7 bases each). The V gene's germline CDR1 is MNHNS and CDR2 SASEGT. The CDR3 extends over 13 amino acids. V gave up 8 bases and J gave up 5 bases, with 13 bases separating them. In nucleotides, the CDR3 is TGTGCCAGCCAGGGGGGGGGAAACAATGAGCAGTTCTTC. Translation: CASQGGGNNEQFF.

This clonotype was found many times. J is TRBJ1-1 and V is TRBV15, with D perhaps matching TRBD1 (5 bases). The ends were cut back, 3 bases at V and 5 bases at J, with 10 bases in the middle. CDR1 and CDR2 (germline): LNHNV, YYDKDF (reference sequence). The CDR3 is made up of 13 amino acids. The CDR3 sequence is CATSRQGDTEAFF. CDR3 coding DNA: TGTGCCACCAGCAGGCAGGGTGATACTGAAGCTTTCTTT.

This clonotype was seen a handful of times. The chain has TRBV9 and TRBJ2-5, with unresolved D. V was clipped by 0 bases and J by 1 base, with 10 bases between them. Germline assignment: CDR1 SGDLS and CDR2 YYNGEE. The CDR3 length is 15 residues. CDR3 sequence reads: CASSVASVGQETQYF. The DNA for the CDR3 is TGTGCCAGCAGCGTAGCATCGGTGGGCCAAGAGACCCAGTACTTC.

The table lists this clonotype with many counts. The V and J genes are TRBV7-8 and TRBJ1-5, with D uncertain. Germline CDR1 SGHVS, CDR2 FQNEAQ. V was clipped by 1 base and J by 7 bases, with 8 bases between them. CDR3 length: 13 residues. CDR3 amino acids: CASSLGVSQPQHF. The CDR3 DNA reads TGTGCCAGCAGCTTAGGGGTTAGCCAGCCCCAGCATTTT.

This clonotype was detected only a few times. The CDR3 bases are TGTGCCAGCACCCCCCGGTGGATAAACACCGGGGAGCTGTTTTTT. This sequence encodes CASTPRWINTGELFF. The chain links TRBV27 to TRBJ2-2; D is unresolved. This CDR3 has 15 amino acids. Germline CDR1 is MNHEY and CDR2 is SMNVEV (reference sequence). V was shortened by 7 bases and J by 2 bases, with 14 bases between the two germline ends.

This clonotype has ten or more counts. The V and J genes are TRBV2 and TRBJ1-1, with D unresolved. This CDR3 has 14 amino acids. Germline CDR1 SNHLY, CDR2 FYNNEI. CDR3 amino acids: CVLSMELSGTEAFF. The CDR3 region has the DNA TGTGTCCTTTCTATGGAGTTGTCTGGCACTGAAGCTTTCTTT.

This clonotype was counted at least ten times. This chain connects TRBV7-8 to TRBJ1-5; 7 bases are shared with TRBD1. CDR1 SGHVS and CDR2 FQNEAQ come from the germline V gene. V dropped 2 bases and J dropped 1; count of bases not matched to a gene: 8. CDR3 length: 17 amino acids. CDR3 protein: CASSLRDLTGSNQPQHF. Here the CDR3 DNA reads TGTGCCAGCAGCTTAAGGGACCTGACAGGGAGCAATCAGCCCCAGCATTTT. Drawing the rest from reference TRBV7-8 and TRBJ1-5, the complete variable domain is GAGVSQSPRYKVAKRGQDVALRCDPISGHVSLFWYQQALGQGPEFLTYFQNEAQLDKSGLPSDRFFAERPEGSVSTLKIQRTQQEDSAVYLCASSLRDLTGSNQPQHFGDGTRLSIL.

In this sample, this clonotype turned up a few times. V usage is TRBV19 and J usage is TRBJ2-1; possibly TRBD2 for D (5 bases). V lost 3 bases, J lost 0 bases, and 6 bases lay in between. Germline V gene data show CDR1 as LNHDA and CDR2 as SQIVND (reference sequence). The CDR3 consists of 14 residues. The CDR3 here is CASSMRDSYNEQFF. In DNA form, the CDR3 reads TGTGCCAGTAGTATGAGGGACTCCTACAATGAGCAGTTCTTC.

The chain uses TRBV29-1 and TRBJ2-1; 7 bases are shared with TRBD1. J gave up 2 bases and V 6 bases, and 10 bases lay outside the gene matches. The CDR3 runs to 15 residues. Germline V lookup: CDR1 SQVTM, CDR2 ANQGSEA. CDR3 sequence reads: CSVSRRQGAYNEQFF. In DNA, the CDR3 is TGCAGCGTAAGTAGGCGGCAGGGGGCCTACAATGAGCAGTTCTTC.

This clonotype was seen many times. The V gene is TRBV10-2, the J gene TRBJ1-1, with D unresolved. V was pared by 6 bases and J by 0 bases, with 11 bases between. The germline V gene has CDR1 WSHSY and CDR2 SAAADI. The CDR3 loop spans 14 amino acids. CDR3 sequence (DNA): TGCGCCAGCAGACCCACACTTATGAACACTGAAGCTTTCTTT. This translates into CASRPTLMNTEAFF.

This clonotype was counted ten times or more. The V call is TRBV27, the J call TRBJ1-2; tentatively, D is TRBD1 (5 bases). The CDR3 has 10 amino acids. V lost 6 bases, J lost 8 bases, and 7 bases lay in between. Germline V CDR1 and CDR2: MNHEY, SMNVEV (reference sequence). Written as DNA, the CDR3 is TGTGCCAGCAGCCGGGACGGCTACACCTTC. Encoded protein: CASSRDGYTF.

V and J are TRBV20-1 and TRBJ2-7, with TRBD2 matching 8 bases. CDR1 is DFQATT, CDR2 SNEGSKA, per germline (reference sequence). This CDR3 contains 13 residues. V trimming: 4 bases; J trimming: 3 bases; junction bases outside the gene matches: 5. CDR3 residues: CSATGTSNYEQYF. CDR3 sequence (DNA): TGCAGTGCTACTGGGACTAGTAACTACGAGCAGTACTTC.

The CDR3 sequence is CASSRQGEFRPQHF. The CDR3 nucleotides are TGTGCCAGCAGTCGACAGGGGGAATTTCGGCCCCAGCATTTT. This chain connects TRBV6-2 or TRBV6-3 to TRBJ1-5; 9 nucleotides match TRBD1. Germline assignment: CDR1 MNHEY and CDR2 SVGEGT. V gave up 5 bases and J gave up 9 bases; unmatched junction bases: 8. The CDR3 sequence is 14 residues long.

The table lists this clonotype with a few counts. The chain is built from TRBV7-2 and TRBJ1-5; D is unresolved. This CDR3 has 14 amino acids. Germline-derived CDR1 and CDR2 are SGHTA and FQGNSA. V lost 4 bases, J lost 4 bases, and 11 bases lay in between. CDR3: CASSSVDGNQPQHF. Written as DNA, the CDR3 is TGTGCCAGCAGCTCCGTGGACGGAAATCAGCCCCAGCATTTT.

This clonotype was seen more than once but under ten times. One base away lies a much larger clone, so this may be a sequencing read error. The chain joins TRBV11-2 to TRBJ2-1; possible D gene TRBD1, 5 bases. V was shortened by 5 bases and J by 10 bases, with 15 bases between the two germline ends. Germline CDR1 is SGHAT and CDR2 is FQNNGV. The CDR3 has 13 residues. The CDR3 sequence is CASSPVTKGEQFF. For the CDR3, the DNA is TGTGCCAGCAGCCCCGTGACCAAGGGGGAGCAGTTCTTC.

This clonotype showed up many times. The rearrangement links TRBV9 to TRBJ2-3; 11 bases agree with TRBD2. The CDR3 is 15 residues long. J lost 2 bases, V lost 2 bases, and 1 base had no gene match. The germline V gene encodes CDR1 SGDLS and CDR2 YYNGEE. CDR3 region: CASSVSGRDTDTQYF. DNA for the CDR3: TGTGCCAGCAGCGTTAGCGGGAGGGACACAGATACGCAGTATTTT.

The chain recombines TRBV5-5 with TRBJ2-2; 8 nucleotides line up with TRBD2. The CDR3 covers 16 residues. The V gene end was trimmed by 4 bases and the J gene end by 5 bases; junction bases not matched to a gene: 10. Per the germline V gene, CDR1 is SGHKS and CDR2 is YYEKEE (reference sequence). The CDR3 loop is CASSPAGGLDTGELFF. CDR3 DNA sequence: TGTGCCAGCAGCCCTGCCGGGGGACTAGATACCGGGGAGCTGTTTTTT.